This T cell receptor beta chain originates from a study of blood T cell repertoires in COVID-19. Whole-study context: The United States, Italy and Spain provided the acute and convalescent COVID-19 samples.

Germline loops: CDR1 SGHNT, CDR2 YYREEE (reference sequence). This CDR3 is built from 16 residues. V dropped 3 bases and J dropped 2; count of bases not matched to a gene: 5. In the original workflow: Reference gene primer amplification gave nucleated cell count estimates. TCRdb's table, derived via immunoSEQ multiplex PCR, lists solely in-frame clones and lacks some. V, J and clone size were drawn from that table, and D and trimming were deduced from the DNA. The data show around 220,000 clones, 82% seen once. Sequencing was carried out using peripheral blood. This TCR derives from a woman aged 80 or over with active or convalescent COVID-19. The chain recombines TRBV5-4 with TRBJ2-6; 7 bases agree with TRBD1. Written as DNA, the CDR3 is TGTGCCAGCAGCTCGAAGACAGGGACTGGGGCCAACGTCCTGACTTTC. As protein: CASSSKTGTGANVLTF.